This TCR beta chain was obtained from a study of PD-L1 blockade in urothelial cancer. The table came from immunoSEQ multiplex PCR; TCRdb's copy has only in-frame clones and leaves some out. Of around 100,000 clones in the sample, about nine tenths were seen once. V shed 8 bases and J shed 2 bases, with 18 bases lying between them. This CDR3 has 15 residues. Looked up from germline, CDR1 is SGHTA and CDR2 is FQGNSA. Time point noted: pretreatment peripheral blood. All patients handed over anywhere from 1 to 8 samples, pretreatment and on-treatment. The chain recombines TRBV7-2 with TRBJ2-5; D perhaps matches TRBD1 (6 bases). The sequencing here drew on PBMCs, taken around atezolizumab (anti-PD-L1) treatment. This TCR was recovered from a man aged 60-69 years with urothelial cancer. CDR3 loop: CASVLWGHTQETQYF. The CDR3 DNA sequence: TGTGCCAGCGTACTTTGGGGACATACACAAGAGACCCAGTACTTC.